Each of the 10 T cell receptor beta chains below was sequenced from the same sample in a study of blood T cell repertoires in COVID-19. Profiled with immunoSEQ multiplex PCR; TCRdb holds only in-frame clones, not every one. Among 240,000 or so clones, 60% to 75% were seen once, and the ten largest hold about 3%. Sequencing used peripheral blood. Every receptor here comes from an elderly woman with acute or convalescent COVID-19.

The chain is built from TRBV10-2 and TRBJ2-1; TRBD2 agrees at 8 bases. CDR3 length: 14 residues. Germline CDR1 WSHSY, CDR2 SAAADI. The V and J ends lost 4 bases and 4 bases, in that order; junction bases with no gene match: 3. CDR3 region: CASSVIAGYNEQFF. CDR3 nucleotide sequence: TGCGCCAGCAGTGTAATAGCGGGATACAATGAGCAGTTCTTC.

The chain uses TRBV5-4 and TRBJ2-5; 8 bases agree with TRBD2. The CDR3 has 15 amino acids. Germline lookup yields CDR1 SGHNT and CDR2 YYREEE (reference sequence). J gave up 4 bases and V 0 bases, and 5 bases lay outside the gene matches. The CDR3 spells CASSLELAETETQYF. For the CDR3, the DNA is TGTGCCAGCAGCTTGGAACTAGCGGAAACAGAGACCCAGTACTTC.

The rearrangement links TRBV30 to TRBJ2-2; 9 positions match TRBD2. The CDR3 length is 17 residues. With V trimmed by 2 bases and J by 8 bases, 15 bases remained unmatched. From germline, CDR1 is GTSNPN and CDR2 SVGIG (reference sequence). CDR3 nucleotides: TGTGCCTGGAGTATCTATAGCGGGAGCCTTGTCTCTGGGGAGCTGTTTTTT. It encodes CAWSIYSGSLVSGELFF.

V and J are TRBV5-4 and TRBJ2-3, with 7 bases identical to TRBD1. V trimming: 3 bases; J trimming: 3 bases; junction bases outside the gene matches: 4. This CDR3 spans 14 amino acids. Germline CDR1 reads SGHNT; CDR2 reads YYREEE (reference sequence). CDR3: CASSSGQETDTQYF. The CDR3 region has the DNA TGTGCCAGCAGCTCCGGACAGGAGACAGATACGCAGTATTTT.

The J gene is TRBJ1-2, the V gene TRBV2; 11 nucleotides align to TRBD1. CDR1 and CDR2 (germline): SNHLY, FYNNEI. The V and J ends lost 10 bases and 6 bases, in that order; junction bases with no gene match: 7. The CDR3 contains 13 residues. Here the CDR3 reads CATSGQGGNGYTF. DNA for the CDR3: TGTGCCACCTCGGGACAGGGGGGGAATGGCTACACCTTC. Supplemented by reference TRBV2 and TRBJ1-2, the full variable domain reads EPEVTQTPSHQVTQMGQEVILRCVPISNHLYFYWYRQILGQKVEFLVSFYNNEISEKSEIFDDQFSVERPDGSNFTLKIRSTKLEDSAMYFCATSGQGGNGYTFGSGTRLTVV.

CDR3: CASSPPLRAGANVLTF. The CDR3 coding sequence is TGTGCCAGCAGCCCTCCTCTCAGGGCTGGGGCCAACGTCCTGACTTTC. The chain is built from TRBV2 and TRBJ2-6, with D perhaps matching TRBD1 (5 bases). The germline V gene has CDR1 SNHLY and CDR2 FYNNEI. The CDR3 covers 16 residues. V lost 6 bases, J lost 2 bases, and 14 bases lay in between.

The CDR3 here is CATRSTRETGELFF. The CDR3, as DNA: TGTGCCACCCGATCGACACGAGAAACCGGGGAGCTGTTTTTT. This chain links TRBV6-5 with TRBJ2-2; D is ambiguous. The CDR3 consists of 14 residues. The V and J ends lost 10 bases and 5 bases respectively, with 17 bases between them. Germline V lookup: CDR1 MNHEY, CDR2 SVGAGI.

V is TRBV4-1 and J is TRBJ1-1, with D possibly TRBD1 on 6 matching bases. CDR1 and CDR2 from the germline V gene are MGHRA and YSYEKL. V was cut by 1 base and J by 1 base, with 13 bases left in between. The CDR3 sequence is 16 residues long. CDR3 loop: CASSQGGRAGNTEAFF. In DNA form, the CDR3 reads TGCGCCAGCAGCCAAGGGGGGCGGGCAGGGAACACTGAAGCTTTCTTT.

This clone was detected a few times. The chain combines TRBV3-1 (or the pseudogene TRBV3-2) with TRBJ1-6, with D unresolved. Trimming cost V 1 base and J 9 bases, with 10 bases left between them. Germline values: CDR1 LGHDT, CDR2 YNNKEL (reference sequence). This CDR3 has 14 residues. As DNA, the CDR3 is TGTGCCAGCAGCCAAGCGGGTGAAAGTTCACCCCTCCACTTT. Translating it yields CASSQAGESSPLHF.

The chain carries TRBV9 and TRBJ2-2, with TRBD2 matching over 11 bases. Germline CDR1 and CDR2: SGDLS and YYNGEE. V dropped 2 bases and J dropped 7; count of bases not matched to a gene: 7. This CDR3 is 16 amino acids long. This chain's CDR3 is CASSVDSGGAIGELFF. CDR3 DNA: TGTGCCAGCAGCGTCGATAGCGGGGGGGCCATCGGGGAGCTGTTTTTT.